Listed below are T cell receptor beta chains from one sample, sequenced in a study of molecular identifiers for immune sequencing clone quantification. TCRdb redid the calling of the PCR reads with MiXCR, one entry per CDR3 protein. Among about 65,000 distinct CDR3 sequences, around a sixth were seen once, and the ten largest hold approximately 1.5%. The sequencing sample was made of naive CD8+ T cells from blood, with Jurkat cell RNA spiked in. These receptors were collected from a human donor in good health. Some libraries in this study had Jurkat cell RNA spiked in. The conserved cysteine and the conserved F or W are not part of the CDR3 here. Not every row has a clone size; where given, it reads once, few, many or a size class.

size,V,CDR3
many,TRBV11-2,ASSPGTGGVPDTEAF
many,TRBV10-3,AISEGGNEQF
many,TRBV24-1,ATSDPGVASDTQY
many,TRBV28,ASSFDRPSGNTIY
many,TRBV29-1,SVEALAGAREETQY
many,TRBV6-5,ASSYSTGLVKYEQY
NA,TRBV2,ASIKNTGELF
many,TRBV29-1,SVAGTGMEAF
many,TRBV3-1,ASSPGYGSSGDTQY
few,TRBV9,ASSVVTGELF
many,TRBV7-2,ASSLWTGASEY
NA,TRBV23-1,ASSYDMRTGAHNEQF
many,TRBV27,ASSFTTNTEAF
many,TRBV7-6,ASSQTVTGGAYEQY
many,TRBV29-1,SVEDDTNRGWLSLS
many,TRBV4-1,ASSRNQPQH
few,TRBV6-2/TRBV6-3,ASSYDFRSYEQY
many,TRBV24-1,ATSDSAAGGRRDTQY
many,TRBV27,ASSPGAGATYEQY
NA,TRBV7-9,ASRQGISYNEQF
many,TRBV5-6,ASRKAGTGPDTQY
many,TRBV6-1,ASSKTSVTYNEQF
few,TRBV12-3/TRBV12-4,ASSSLAGVQETQY
NA,TRBV5-4,ASSTTSGRGAEQY
many,TRBV5-5,ASSLEWTLSYEQY
few,TRBV9,ASSHRQSLNTEAF
few,TRBV28,ASRSDRLALYNEQF
many,TRBV7-9,ASSPTRTGTGELF
many,TRBV4-1,ASSPGTSGTYEQY
NA,TRBV7-8,ASSTRQGRPDTQF